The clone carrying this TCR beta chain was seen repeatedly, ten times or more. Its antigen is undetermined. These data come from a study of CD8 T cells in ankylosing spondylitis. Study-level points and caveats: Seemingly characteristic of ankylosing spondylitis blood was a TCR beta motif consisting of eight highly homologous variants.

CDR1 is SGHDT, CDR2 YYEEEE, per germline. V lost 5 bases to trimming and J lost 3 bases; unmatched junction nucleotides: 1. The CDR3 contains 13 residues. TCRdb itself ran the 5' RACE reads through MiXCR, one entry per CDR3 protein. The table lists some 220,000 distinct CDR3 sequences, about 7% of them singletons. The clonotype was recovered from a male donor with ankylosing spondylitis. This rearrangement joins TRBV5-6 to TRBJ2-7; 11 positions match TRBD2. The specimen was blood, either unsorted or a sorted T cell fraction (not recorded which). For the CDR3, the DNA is TGTGCCAGCAGAACTAGCGGGAGCTACGAGCAGTACTTC. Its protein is CASRTSGSYEQYF.